The entry that follows covers one T cell receptor beta chain sequence. The antigen is undetermined. This sample was taken from a study of vaccination effects on CD4 cells after COVID-19. Produced via immunoSEQ multiplex PCR; TCRdb's table is partial and in-frame only. The sample holds roughly 60,000 clones, 55% to 75% seen once. Researchers isolated CD4+ T cells once less than twelve days of culture had elapsed. J lost 1 base, V lost 2 bases, and 5 bases had no gene match. The CDR3 runs to 16 residues. Germline V gene data show CDR1 as KGHSH and CDR2 as LQKENI. This chain joins TRBV18 and TRBJ1-1; TRBD1 matches at 9 bases. This specimen was CD4+ T cells from PBMCs cultured without peptide, taken before COVID-19 vaccination. This sequence originates from a human donor who had a prior SARS-CoV-2 infection. CDR3 nucleotides: TGTGCCAGCTCACCAATACAGGGGGCAAGGAACACTGAAGCTTTCTTT. It yields the protein CASSPIQGARNTEAFF. Filled out from reference TRBV18 and TRBJ1-1, the complete variable domain reads NAGVMQNPRHLVRRRGQEARLRCSPMKGHSHVYWYRQLPEEGLKFMVYLQKENIIDESGMPKERFSAEFPKEGPSILRIQQVVRGDSAAYFCASSPIQGARNTEAFFGQGTRLTVV.